The 30 T cell receptor beta chains below all came from one sample that was sequenced in a study of regulatory T cells in long-lasting Graves disease. Assembly of TCR beta libraries relied on iRepertoire HTBI primers together with Arm-PCR of CDR3 regions. One entry per CDR3 protein, called by TCRdb with MiXCR from the multiplex PCR reads. The sample shows around 250,000 distinct CDR3 sequences, 18% of them seen only once. Time point here: newly diagnosed GD, antithyroid drugs for less than 3 months. Making the TCR library involved RNA that had been extracted from PBMCs. The same data also went into a second study, on T cells in Graves' hyperthyroidism and ophthalmopathy.

Sequenced here: peripheral blood mononuclear cells (PBMCs), sampled at new diagnosis, from a patient treated with antithyroid drugs. The receptors were sampled from a woman aged 30 to 39 with Graves disease.

This clonotype showed up many times. The chain combines TRBV20-1 with TRBJ1-4; 8 bases are shared with TRBD1. The junction had 8 bases not matched to a gene; V was cut back by 5 bases and J by 0 bases. Per the germline V gene, CDR1 is DFQATT and CDR2 is SNEGSKA (reference sequence). The CDR3 runs to 16 residues. The CDR3 loop reads CSAADRGLATNEKLFF. CDR3 in DNA: TGCAGTGCTGCCGACAGGGGTCTGGCAACTAATGAAAAACTGTTTTTT.

The chain combines TRBV4-2 with TRBJ2-1, with TRBD2 matching 9 bases. The CDR3 has 16 residues. The J segment lost 10 bases and the V segment lost 0 bases, leaving 10 bases of the junction unmatched. Per the germline V gene, CDR1 is LGHNA and CDR2 is YNFKEQ. Here the CDR3 reads CASSQDSSGGTVEQFF. The CDR3 coding sequence is TGTGCCAGCAGCCAAGACAGTAGCGGGGGTACTGTCGAGCAGTTCTTC.

The gene calls are TRBV10-2 and TRBJ2-5; 9 positions agree with TRBD2. V lost 5 bases to trimming and J lost 4 bases; unmatched junction nucleotides: 8. The CDR3 has 15 amino acids. The germline V gene encodes CDR1 WSHSY and CDR2 SAAADI. CDR3: CASSRGRGGLETQYF. The CDR3 nucleotides read TGCGCCAGCAGTCGGGGGCGGGGGGGCCTAGAGACCCAGTACTTC.

This clonotype was recorded at least ten times. DNA for the CDR3: TGTGCCAGCAGCCTCAACCTCAGGGCCACTGGAAACACCATATATTTT. It specifies CASSLNLRATGNTIYF. This chain connects TRBV12-3 or TRBV12-4 to TRBJ1-3; perhaps TRBD1 as D (5 bases). The CDR3 spans 16 residues. The V gene lost 6 bases and the J gene lost 2 bases, with 17 bases spanning the gap.

A note on this clonotype: A far larger clone is only one base removed, so a read error is likely. The CDR3 DNA is TGTGCCAGCAGCCCTGGGAGGGTCGGGGAGCTGTTTTTT. Its translation is CASSPGRVGELFF. The chain joins TRBV11-2 to TRBJ2-2, with TRBD2 matching 7 bases. This CDR3 is built from 13 residues. The ends lost 5 bases at V and 7 bases at J; junction bases unmatched: 4. Per germline, CDR1 SGHAT and CDR2 FQNNGV.

There are many counts of this clonotype. The V call is TRBV6-1, the J call TRBJ1-2; 8 positions agree with TRBD1. Germline CDR1 reads MNHNS; CDR2 reads SASEGT. J gave up 4 bases and V 10 bases, and 11 bases lay outside the gene matches. The CDR3 consists of 14 residues. The CDR3 region has the DNA TGTGCCACTCTACCTCCGGGACAGGTCTATGGCTACACCTTC. Translation: CATLPPGQVYGYTF.

This clonotype was picked up many times. This chain uses TRBV7-3 with TRBJ2-3; 12 nucleotides align to TRBD2. J was trimmed by 1 base and V by 3 bases; bases with no gene match: 2. The germline gives CDR1 SGHTA, CDR2 FQGTGA. There are 16 residues in the CDR3. Here the CDR3 reads CASSFASGGGTDTQYF. CDR3 sequence (DNA): TGTGCCAGCAGCTTTGCTAGCGGGGGGGGCACAGATACGCAGTATTTT.

This clonotype was detected ten times or more. The CDR3 protein is CASSYLAENFYEQYF. CDR3 DNA: TGTGCCAGCAGCTATCTAGCGGAGAACTTCTACGAGCAGTACTTC. The chain has TRBV12-3 or TRBV12-4 and TRBJ2-7; 7 positions agree with TRBD2. The CDR3 loop spans 15 amino acids. The ends lost 6 bases at V and 3 bases at J; junction bases unmatched: 11.

This chain links TRBV10-1 with TRBJ1-6; 8 nucleotides align to TRBD1. This CDR3 spans 14 amino acids. J was trimmed by 7 bases and V by 8 bases; bases with no gene match: 7. Germline CDR1 reads WNHNN; CDR2 reads SYGVQD (reference sequence). The CDR3 sequence is CASSRTGRNSPLHF. The CDR3 DNA reads as TGCGCCAGCTCGAGGACAGGGAGGAATTCACCCCTCCACTTT.

This clonotype was detected ten times or more. The chain has TRBV7-3 and TRBJ2-3; 10 bases line up with TRBD2. The V gene's germline CDR1 is SGHTA and CDR2 FQGTGA. There are 15 residues in the CDR3. After removal of 6 bases from V and 1 base from J, the junction contained 4 bases not matched to a gene. This chain's CDR3 is CASSLTSGGTDTQYF. The CDR3 nucleotides are TGTGCCAGCAGTCTTACTAGCGGGGGCACAGATACGCAGTATTTT.

This clonotype was seen a single time. The chain uses TRBV3-1 and TRBJ2-3, with 9 bases fitting TRBD1. Germline V lookup: CDR1 LGHDT, CDR2 YNNKEL (reference sequence). J gave up 5 bases and V 2 bases, and 11 bases lay outside the gene matches. CDR3 size: 17 residues. The CDR3 reads CASSQRPGTGFRDTQYF. CDR3 nucleotides: TGTGCCAGCAGCCAACGCCCCGGGACAGGGTTTAGAGATACGCAGTATTTT.

The J gene is TRBJ2-3, the V gene TRBV18; D is perhaps TRBD1 (6 bases). Per germline, CDR1 KGHSH and CDR2 LQKENI. Trimming took off 1 base at V and 2 bases at J, with 10 bases between the two ends. This CDR3 region has 15 residues. The CDR3 DNA sequence: TGTGCCAGCTCACCACTCGGACAGACCACAGATACGCAGTATTTT. As protein: CASSPLGQTTDTQYF.

This clonotype was detected only a few times. The gene calls are TRBV29-1 and TRBJ2-2; 8 bases match TRBD1. V lost 4 bases and J lost 5; bases outside the gene matches: 6. CDR1 and CDR2 (germline): SQVTM, ANQGSEA. The CDR3 has 14 amino acids. This CDR3 is CSVASRQGTGELFF. For the CDR3, the DNA is TGCAGCGTTGCCTCTAGACAGGGGACCGGGGAGCTGTTTTTT.

This clonotype was seen many times. The chain carries TRBV6-2 or TRBV6-3 and TRBJ2-3; a possible D gene is TRBD2 (5 bases). This CDR3 is built from 14 residues. Deletions cut 0 bases from V and 4 bases from J, with 8 bases between. Germline V lookup: CDR1 MNHEY, CDR2 SVGEGT. CDR3 DNA: TGTGCCAGCAGTTACTCTGTCGGGGCAGATACGCAGTATTTT. Encoded protein: CASSYSVGADTQYF.

This clonotype has at least ten counts. V usage is TRBV11-2 and J usage is TRBJ2-3; D remains unclear. Germline lookup yields CDR1 SGHAT and CDR2 FQNNGV. CDR3 length: 16 amino acids. Trimming removed 2 bases at V and 2 bases at J, with 14 bases between. CDR3: CASSLIGRTTTDTQYF. The CDR3 DNA is TGTGCCAGCAGCTTAATAGGCAGGACGACCACAGATACGCAGTATTTT.

This clonotype was detected a few times. This sequence joins TRBV20-1 and TRBJ1-5; D is uncertain. The CDR3 length is 14 residues. Trimming removed 1 base at V and 0 bases at J, with 7 bases between. In germline, CDR1 is DFQATT, CDR2 SNEGSKA (reference sequence). This chain's CDR3 is CSARVSYSNQPQHF. The DNA for the CDR3 is TGCAGTGCTAGAGTCAGTTATAGCAATCAGCCCCAGCATTTT.

This clonotype was seen many times. This chain connects TRBV12-3 or TRBV12-4 to TRBJ1-4; 8 nucleotides match TRBD1. This CDR3 is built from 14 residues. The V and J ends lost 3 bases and 11 bases, in that order; junction bases with no gene match: 8. The CDR3 DNA reads TGTGCCAGCAGTTTGGGACAGGTCCCCTCTAAACTGTTTTTT. Its protein is CASSLGQVPSKLFF.

Concerning this clonotype itself: This sequence is one base from a far larger clone and is likely a read error. This chain's CDR3 is CASSFGAVNEQFF. CDR3 nucleotide sequence: TGTGCCAGCAGCTTTGGAGCGGTGAATGAGCAGTTCTTC. The chain combines TRBV7-2 with TRBJ2-1; D perhaps matches TRBD2 (5 bases). With 3 bases removed from V and 7 bases from J, the gap between germline ends came to 10 bases. The CDR3 is 13 amino acids. CDR1 SGHTA and CDR2 FQGNSA come from the germline V gene.

With respect to this clonotype: A clone one base away is much larger, so this may be a read error. The V gene is TRBV5-1, the J gene TRBJ1-1; 7 bases are shared with TRBD1. Germline trimming cut 4 bases from V and 5 bases from J; bases unmatched to any gene: 8. The germline V gene has CDR1 SGHRS and CDR2 YFSETQ. The CDR3 extends over 14 amino acids. CDR3 DNA: TGCGCCAGCAGCACAACAGGGGCCTGGACTGAAGCTTTCTTT. It is translated as CASSTTGAWTEAFF.

In its sample, this clonotype was seen many times. In DNA, the CDR3 is TGTGCCAGCAGTTTCAGAAATGAGCAGTTCTTC. This encodes CASSFRNEQFF. The chain is built from TRBV28 and TRBJ2-1; D unresolved. Germline assignment: CDR1 MDHEN and CDR2 SYDVKM. The length of the CDR3 is 11 residues. Trimming pared 3 bases from V and 7 bases from J, leaving 4 bases between.

This clonotype appeared many times. This CDR3 reads CSATTGAGETQYF. As DNA, the CDR3 is TGCAGTGCTACTACAGGGGCCGGAGAGACCCAGTACTTC. The chain combines TRBV20-1 with TRBJ2-5, with 7 bases matching TRBD1. The germline gives CDR1 DFQATT, CDR2 SNEGSKA (reference sequence). The V and J ends lost 4 bases and 4 bases, in that order; junction bases with no gene match: 6. The CDR3 spans 13 residues.

Only a few counts were recorded for this clonotype. An end of the junction differs from the germline gene, which may be a read error. The chain joins TRBV7-7 to TRBJ2-3; TRBD1 might be the D (6 bases). This CDR3 spans 13 amino acids. Germline CDR1 reads SSHAT; CDR2 reads FNYEAQ (reference sequence). The CDR3 DNA follows: TGTGCTAGCAGCTTGGAGAGGGGGGATACGCAGTATTTT. Residues: CASSLERGDTQYF.

At least ten counts were recorded for this clonotype. V and J are TRBV20-1 and TRBJ1-1, with 8 bases lining up with TRBD1. This CDR3 has 15 residues. CDR1 is DFQATT and CDR2 is SNEGSKA in the germline V gene (reference sequence). V lost 4 bases, J lost 0 bases, and 7 bases stayed unmatched. Here the CDR3 reads CSATGQVGMNTEAFF. CDR3 nucleotide sequence: TGCAGTGCTACGGGACAGGTGGGCATGAACACTGAAGCTTTCTTT.

This clonotype occurred many times. The chain couples TRBV7-2 to TRBJ1-1, with 10 positions matching TRBD1. The junction had 7 bases not matched to a gene; V was cut back by 5 bases and J by 4 bases. The germline gives CDR1 SGHTA, CDR2 FQGNSA. The CDR3 totals 15 residues. The CDR3 DNA reads TGTGCCAGCAGCGAATCGACAGGGGGCCTCACTGAAGCTTTCTTT. Translating gives CASSESTGGLTEAFF.

This clonotype came up many times. This chain links TRBV5-1 with TRBJ2-3; 10 nucleotides match TRBD2. The trim removed 5 bases at V and 3 bases at J, leaving 3 bases unmatched. CDR3 size: 14 residues. Germline lookup yields CDR1 SGHRS and CDR2 YFSETQ. This CDR3 is CASRTSGVTDTQYF. CDR3 nucleotides: TGCGCCAGCAGAACTAGCGGGGTGACAGATACGCAGTATTTT.

A note on this clonotype: The likely explanation is a read error, given a far larger clone one base away. The CDR3 sequence: CASSQGGTEALF. CDR3 nucleotides: TGTGCCAGCAGCCAAGGGGGGACTGAAGCTCTCTTT. The chain uses TRBV11-2 and TRBJ1-1, with a tentative D call TRBD1 (6 bases). The CDR3 loop spans 12 amino acids. Per germline, CDR1 SGHAT and CDR2 FQNNGV.

This clonotype came up many times. The gene calls are TRBV29-1 and TRBJ1-3; D possibly corresponds to TRBD1 (6 bases). Per germline, CDR1 SQVTM and CDR2 ANQGSEA. CDR3 size: 14 residues. With 3 bases removed from V and 4 bases from J, the gap between germline ends came to 13 bases. This CDR3 is CSVEVGHRGNTIYF. In DNA form, the CDR3 reads TGCAGCGTTGAGGTGGGACACCGAGGAAACACCATATATTTT. Variable domain in full (rest from reference TRBV29-1 and TRBJ1-3): SAVISQKPSRDICQRGTSLTIQCQVDSQVTMMFWYRQQPGQSLTLIATANQGSEATYESGFVIDKFPISRPNLTFSTLTVSNMSPEDSSIYLCSVEVGHRGNTIYFGEGSWLTVV.

This clonotype was counted many times. The junction does not match germline at one end; this may be a read error. This rearrangement joins TRBV7-2 to TRBJ2-1; D gene ambiguous. CDR1 SGHTA and CDR2 FQGNSA come from the germline V gene. This CDR3 comprises 12 residues. CDR3: CASSLAYYEQFF. CDR3 nucleotides: TGTGCCAGCAGCTTAGCCTACTATGAGCAGTTCTTC. Full variable domain (outside the CDR3, taken from reference TRBV7-2 and TRBJ2-1): GAGVSQSPSNKVTEKGKDVELRCDPISGHTALYWYRQSLGQGLEFLIYFQGNSAPDKSGLPSDRFSAERTGGSVSTLTIQRTQQEDSAVYLCASSLAYYEQFFGPGTRLTVL.

This clonotype has at least ten counts. CDR3 coding DNA: TGTGCCAGCAGTGGGACAGGGTTTGGATACGAGCAGTACTTC. It codes for CASSGTGFGYEQYF. The genes are TRBV2 and TRBJ2-7, with 8 bases that match TRBD1. The CDR3 has 14 residues. CDR1 SNHLY and CDR2 FYNNEI come from the germline V gene. J was trimmed by 4 bases and V by 4 bases; bases with no gene match: 6.

This clonotype has a handful of counts. The rearrangement links TRBV4-1 to TRBJ1-1; perhaps TRBD1 as D (6 bases). V lost 0 bases and J 6 bases, leaving 14 bases between the germline ends. Germline V gene data show CDR1 as MGHRA and CDR2 as YSYEKL. This CDR3 region has 15 residues. The CDR3 DNA sequence: TGCGCCAGCAGCCAAGATTTGCGGGGGCTGCCTGAAGCTTTCTTT. Protein: CASSQDLRGLPEAFF.